The T cell receptor beta chain under discussion was sequenced for a study of Ad26.COV2.S vaccination and SARS-CoV-2 variants. Here immunoSEQ multiplex PCR was the method, and the copy in TCRdb shows in-frame clones only, minus some. The sample lists around 450,000 clones, 90% occurring once. Regarding treatment: some 20 received Ad26.COV2.S at low or high dose, single or two shots; 5 received placebo; per-sample allocation not given. The study sampled participants on day 63 after the first vaccine or placebo injection. The V gene's germline CDR1 is SGHTA and CDR2 FQGNSA. Trimming took off 1 base at V and 4 bases at J, with 8 bases between the two ends. This CDR3 is built from 13 residues.

The source was peripheral blood, collected in a trial of Ad26.COV2.S vaccine versus placebo. This receptor was taken from a person aged 18-65 years who received the Ad26.COV2.S COVID-19 vaccine or a placebo. V is TRBV7-2 and J is TRBJ2-7, with a weak D call TRBD2 (6 bases). This CDR3 is CASSLDLAYEQYF. CDR3 DNA: TGTGCCAGCAGCTTAGACCTAGCGTACGAGCAGTACTTC. Filled out from reference TRBV7-2 and TRBJ2-7, the complete variable domain reads GAGVSQSPSNKVTEKGKDVELRCDPISGHTALYWYRQSLGQGLEFLIYFQGNSAPDKSGLPSDRFSAERTGGSVSTLTIQRTQQEDSAVYLCASSLDLAYEQYFGPGTRLTVT.